These 3 T cell receptor beta chains were all obtained from the same sample, sequenced in a study of T cell responses to AZD1222 COVID-19 vaccine. Sequencing used immunoSEQ multiplex PCR; TCRdb keeps in-frame clones, though not all of them. The data hold about 100,000 clones, with about 85% observed a single time. Source: peripheral blood, taken 28 days after the second AZD1222 dose. The receptors come from an adult who received the AZD1222 COVID-19 vaccine.

The chain uses TRBV5-5 and TRBJ1-1; D possibly corresponds to TRBD1 (6 bases). CDR3 size: 14 residues. V lost 2 bases and J 0 bases, leaving 8 bases between the germline ends. CDR1 and CDR2 (germline): SGHKS, YYEKEE (reference sequence). This chain's CDR3 is CASSLGGLNTEAFF. For the CDR3, the DNA is TGTGCCAGCAGCTTAGGGGGGTTGAACACTGAAGCTTTCTTT.

The chain employs TRBV3-1 (or the pseudogene TRBV3-2) and TRBJ2-3; 10 nucleotides agree with TRBD2. The CDR3 contains 16 residues. From germline, CDR1 is LGHDT and CDR2 YNNKEL (reference sequence). Trimming removed 4 bases from V and 2 bases from J; junction bases left unmatched: 6. Here the CDR3 reads CASSLSSGGPTDTQYF. Here the CDR3 DNA reads TGTGCCAGCAGCCTCTCTAGCGGGGGCCCCACAGATACGCAGTATTTT.

This sequence joins TRBV6-5 and TRBJ2-6; no reliable D call. The length of the CDR3 is 15 residues. Germline lookup yields CDR1 MNHEY and CDR2 SVGAGI. V dropped 6 bases and J dropped 4 bases, with 13 bases sitting between them. CDR3 amino acids: CASRDSVRGANVLTF. Here the CDR3 DNA reads TGTGCCAGCAGAGATTCAGTGCGAGGGGCCAACGTCCTGACTTTC.